This T cell receptor (beta chain) was observed in a study of brain T cells in children with intractable seizures. The repertoire was sequenced with immunoSEQ multiplex PCR; TCRdb's copy has only in-frame clones and lacks some. The sample consists of 340,000 or so clones, about 93% of them appearing once. Comment on this clone: Its target is unknown.

V was pared by 2 bases and J by 6 bases, with 12 bases between. CDR1 SGHNT and CDR2 YYREEE come from the germline V gene (reference sequence). This CDR3 contains 14 residues. Study findings and constraints: Viral specificity was inferred only from CDR3 similarity; HCMV serostatus was unknown.

Time point in this sample: blood from clinic visit 5 months post-surgery; TSC patient then seizure free. The specimen was peripheral blood, collected roughly 5 months after surgery. The sequence was obtained from a boy less than two years old with tuberous sclerosis and intractable seizures. The J gene is TRBJ2-1, the V gene TRBV5-4, with D possibly TRBD1 on 7 matching bases. The CDR3 sequence: CASSFQGGFNEQFF. The CDR3 DNA reads as TGTGCCAGCAGCTTTCAGGGGGGCTTCAATGAGCAGTTCTTC.